These 29 T cell receptor beta chains share one sample of origin, sequenced in a study of T cells in Graves' hyperthyroidism and ophthalmopathy. Amplification yielded TCR beta CDR3 regions, with RNA transcripts as the source. First-round RT-PCR of the TCR CDR3 relied on the HTBI primer set. MiXCR, applied by TCRdb to the multiplex PCR reads, yields one record per CDR3 protein. The data contain around 620,000 distinct CDR3 sequences, more than 45% of them seen just once; the ten biggest clones take up around 20%. Sequencing was performed on peripheral blood or thyroid tissue (not recorded which). These receptors originate from an adult woman with Graves' disease, either hyperthyroidism or ophthalmopathy (not recorded which).

This rearrangement joins TRBV10-3 to TRBJ2-5; D is unresolved. Deletions cut 11 bases from V and 4 bases from J, with 14 bases between. The CDR3 loop spans 12 amino acids. Germline V gene lookup returns CDR1 ENHRY and CDR2 SYGVKD. The DNA of the CDR3 is TGTGCCCATGGGTCCGGGCGAGAGACCCAGTACTTC. Translated, it gives CAHGSGRETQYF.

The table lists this clonotype with many counts. The rearrangement links TRBV20-1 to TRBJ2-7; D is possibly TRBD1 (8 bases). The CDR3 covers 15 residues. Germline V gene data show CDR1 as DFQATT and CDR2 as SNEGSKA (reference sequence). Trimming removed 5 bases at V and 0 bases at J, with 17 bases between. This chain's CDR3 is CSAPAGGGSSYEQYF. The CDR3 DNA reads as TGCAGTGCTCCCGCAGGGGGCGGGAGCTCCTACGAGCAGTACTTC.

For this clonotype: The junction does not match germline at one end; this may be a read error. The V call is TRBV19, the J call TRBJ2-6, with 10 nucleotides matching TRBD1. Germline V gene sequence: CDR1 LNHDA, CDR2 SQIVND (reference sequence). CDR3 length: 13 residues. CDR3 in DNA: TGTGCCAGTAGTACCTTGACAGGGGGCACTGAAGCTTTC. This sequence encodes CASSTLTGGTEAF.

The gene calls are TRBV5-1 and TRBJ2-5; 13 nucleotides align to TRBD2. Unmatched junction bases numbered 8, after V lost 4 bases and J lost 5 bases. CDR1 is SGHRS and CDR2 is YFSETQ in the germline V gene. The CDR3 spans 16 residues. Written as DNA, the CDR3 is TGCGCCAGCAGCGAAGGAGGACTAGCGGGGGTTGAGACCCAGTACTTC. It codes for CASSEGGLAGVETQYF. Drawing the rest from reference TRBV5-1 and TRBJ2-5, the complete variable domain is KAGVTQTPRYLIKTRGQQVTLSCSPISGHRSVSWYQQTPGQGLQFLFEYFSETQRNKGNFPGRFSGRQFSNSRSEMNVSTLELGDSALYLCASSEGGLAGVETQYFGPGTRLLVL.

Many counts were recorded for this clonotype. The rearrangement links TRBV29-1 to TRBJ2-5, with D tentatively TRBD2 (5 bases). From germline, CDR1 is SQVTM and CDR2 ANQGSEA. Trimming left V 8 bases short and J 1 base short, with 14 bases between. The CDR3 totals 13 residues. Here the CDR3 reads CSFEEDFQETQYF. In DNA, the CDR3 is TGCAGCTTCGAGGAGGATTTCCAAGAGACCCAGTACTTC.

This clonotype was detected ten times or more. V and J are TRBV6-6 and TRBJ2-5; D might be TRBD2 (6 bases). Trimming removed 1 base from V and 1 base from J, with 10 bases in between. CDR3 length equals 15 residues. Germline values: CDR1 MNHNY, CDR2 SVGAGI (reference sequence). The CDR3 DNA sequence: TGTGCCAGCAGTTACTACCGGGGGTCCCAAGAGACCCAGTACTTC. This encodes CASSYYRGSQETQYF.

This clonotype was detected ten times or more. The chain couples TRBV6-6 to TRBJ2-5; D is possibly TRBD2 (6 bases). V dropped 8 bases and J dropped 2 bases, with 18 bases sitting between them. The germline V gene encodes CDR1 MNHNY and CDR2 SVGAGI (reference sequence). CDR3 length: 15 residues. The CDR3 DNA sequence: TGTGCCAGCTCCCTCGCGTGGGGACTGCAAGAGACCCAGTACTTC. It is translated as CASSLAWGLQETQYF.

This clonotype was recorded at least ten times. The rearrangement joins TRBV19 to TRBJ2-5, with D perhaps TRBD2 (6 bases). In germline, CDR1 is LNHDA, CDR2 SQIVND (reference sequence). Trimming stripped 10 bases from V and 5 bases from J, with 11 bases between. The CDR3 has 11 amino acids. Here the CDR3 reads CATLAGETQYF. CDR3 sequence (DNA): TGTGCCACCCTGGCGGGGGAGACCCAGTACTTC. Based on the CDR3 plus reference TRBV19 and TRBJ2-5, the full variable domain is DGGITQSPKYLFRKEGQNVTLSCEQNLNHDAMYWYRQDPGQGLRLIYYSQIVNDFQKGDIAEGYSVSREKKESFPLTVTSAQKNPTAFYLCATLAGETQYFGPGTRLLVL.

V is TRBV6-1 and J is TRBJ1-2; D not certain. Looked up from germline, CDR1 is MNHNS and CDR2 is SASEGT. The CDR3 is made up of 16 amino acids. Trimming removed 1 base at V and 12 bases at J, with 24 bases between. The CDR3 nucleotides are TGTGCCAGCAGTGAAGAGTTGAGGCAAGCCTATGGCTACAACACCTTC. As protein: CASSEELRQAYGYNTF.

This clonotype was picked up many times. The chain recombines TRBV13 with TRBJ2-7, with 7 bases aligning to TRBD1. The V segment lost 5 bases and the J segment 3 bases; nucleotides outside the gene matches: 7. The V gene's germline CDR1 is PRHDT and CDR2 FYEKMQ (reference sequence). The CDR3 is 14 residues long. Written as DNA, the CDR3 is TGTGCCAGCAGCAACGCCGGACAGGTCTACGAGCAGTACTTC. Translated: CASSNAGQVYEQYF. Filled out from reference TRBV13 and TRBJ2-7, the complete variable domain reads AAGVIQSPRHLIKEKRETATLKCYPIPRHDTVYWYQQGPGQDPQFLISFYEKMQSDKGSIPDRFSAQQFSDYHSELNMSSLELGDSALYFCASSNAGQVYEQYFGPGTRLTVT.

To note about this clonotype: This is likely a read error, given that the CDR3 carries no conserved phenylalanine or tryptophan at its end. The DNA is omitted, as the CDR3 cannot be located on it reliably, and the CDR3 follows TCRdb's listing. The gene calls are TRBV7-9 and TRBJ2-5. A total of 8 residues make up the CDR3, ends included. Germline V gives CDR1 SEHNR, CDR2 FQNEAQ (reference sequence). The CDR3 is CASSLESS.

This clonotype was recorded at least ten times. This rearrangement joins TRBV2 to TRBJ2-2; a weak D match, TRBD2 (5 bases). V lost 8 bases and J lost 3, with 13 bases in between. Germline V gives CDR1 SNHLY, CDR2 FYNNEI. The CDR3 length is 14 residues. CDR3 loop: CASHPWGDTGELFF. DNA of the CDR3: TGTGCCAGCCACCCCTGGGGAGACACCGGGGAGCTGTTTTTT.

This rearrangement joins TRBV6-2 or TRBV6-3 to TRBJ1-5; D is possibly TRBD1 (5 bases). Trimming took off 4 bases at V and 7 bases at J, with 20 bases between the two ends. CDR1 and CDR2 from the germline V gene are MNHEY and SVGEGT. The CDR3 spans 16 residues. CDR3 sequence: CASSFSGSAGWQPQHF. The CDR3 DNA follows: TGTGCCAGCAGTTTTTCTGGGTCGGCAGGGTGGCAGCCCCAGCATTTT.

As regards this clonotype: Mismatch with germline at one junction end may stem from a read error. This rearrangement joins TRBV7-9 to TRBJ1-1; D gene uncertain. The CDR3 has 15 residues. Germline V CDR1 and CDR2: SEHNR, FQNEAQ (reference sequence). The CDR3 nucleotides are TGTGCCAGCAGTTTAGGTGGGTCTTCGAACACTGAAGCTTTCTTT. This codes for CASSLGGSSNTEAFF.

This clonotype was picked up many times. V usage is TRBV6-5 and J usage is TRBJ1-2; D remains ambiguous. Trimming stripped 5 bases from V and 7 bases from J, with 11 bases between. The CDR3 has 12 amino acids. Germline CDR1 reads MNHEY; CDR2 reads SVGAGI. The CDR3 loop is CASSLMGGGYTF. The CDR3 region has the DNA TGTGCCAGCAGTCTCATGGGCGGTGGCTACACCTTC.

The chain employs TRBV29-1 and TRBJ1-1; the D gene is possibly TRBD1 (6 bases). The CDR3 runs to 11 residues. V lost 6 bases, J lost 5 bases, and 10 bases lay in between. The germline CDR1 and CDR2 sequences are SQVTM and ANQGSEA. This chain's CDR3 is CSVGGQTEAFF. The CDR3 nucleotides are TGCAGCGTCGGGGGCCAGACTGAAGCTTTCTTT.

This chain joins TRBV5-1 and TRBJ1-3; D not certain. V was clipped by 4 bases and J by 7 bases, with 12 bases between them. The V gene's germline CDR1 is SGHRS and CDR2 YFSETQ. The CDR3 loop spans 13 amino acids. The CDR3 protein is CASSAGMGNTIYF. The CDR3 coding sequence is TGCGCCAGCAGCGCCGGGATGGGGAACACCATATATTTT.

The J gene is TRBJ1-6, the V gene TRBV20-1, with a possible D match to TRBD1 (5 bases). The V end was cut by 6 bases, the J end by 8 bases, with 14 bases between. From germline, CDR1 is DFQATT and CDR2 SNEGSKA (reference sequence). This CDR3 is built from 13 residues. The DNA for the CDR3 is TGCAGTGCGTTGCGGGGGGAGTATTCACCCCTCCACTTT. The encoded protein is CSALRGEYSPLHF.

About this clonotype itself: Likely a read error: the CDR3 ends without its conserved phenylalanine or tryptophan. The DNA is omitted, as the CDR3 cannot be located on it reliably, and the CDR3 follows TCRdb's listing. The CDR3 here is CASREIRTAT. The V and J genes are TRBV19 and TRBJ2-6; the table names TRBD2, a call not compared with the DNA. Germline CDR1 LNHDA, CDR2 SQIVND (reference sequence). The CDR3 is made up of 10 amino acids, end residues included.

This clonotype showed up just a few times. This chain's CDR3 is CASSLDLRDQPQHF. For the CDR3, the DNA is TGTGCCAGCAGCTTAGATCTCAGAGATCAGCCCCAGCATTTT. The chain employs TRBV7-8 and TRBJ1-5; no firm D call. This CDR3 comprises 14 residues. Germline V gives CDR1 SGHVS, CDR2 FQNEAQ. V lost 1 base and J lost 5, with 9 bases in between.

V and J are TRBV3-1 and TRBJ2-7; tentatively, D is TRBD1 (6 bases). The CDR3 runs to 15 residues. Per the germline V gene, CDR1 is LGHDT and CDR2 is YNNKEL (reference sequence). Trimming pared 4 bases from V and 6 bases from J, leaving 19 bases between. The CDR3 spells CASSLQDLEGGEQYF. CDR3 in DNA: TGTGCCAGCAGCCTCCAGGACCTCGAAGGGGGCGAGCAGTACTTC.

Details on this clonotype: This may arise from a read error, as a much more abundant clone is one base away. CDR3 region: CANARRGSTNQPQHF. Here the CDR3 DNA reads TGTGCCAACGCACGACGGGGATCGACGAATCAGCCCCAGCATTTT. The J gene is TRBJ1-5, the V gene TRBV10-3; no reliable D call. V gave up 10 bases and J gave up 4 bases, with 20 bases separating them. The CDR3 has 15 residues. Per the germline V gene, CDR1 is ENHRY and CDR2 is SYGVKD.

There are a few counts of this clonotype. This chain links TRBV27 with TRBJ2-5; D is uncertain. V dropped 7 bases and J dropped 7 bases, with 10 bases sitting between them. Germline CDR1 is MNHEY and CDR2 is SMNVEV (reference sequence). The CDR3 is 11 residues long. CDR3 protein: CASKIKGTQYF. In nucleotides, the CDR3 is TGTGCCAGCAAAATAAAGGGGACCCAGTACTTC.

V is TRBV7-3 and J is TRBJ2-7; D perhaps matches TRBD2 (6 bases). This CDR3 region has 16 residues. V was trimmed by 2 bases and J by 4 bases, leaving 18 bases between them. Per germline, CDR1 SGHTA and CDR2 FQGTGA. CDR3 loop: CASSLFAGPSPYEQYF. CDR3 DNA sequence: TGTGCCAGCAGCTTATTTGCGGGACCCAGTCCTTACGAGCAGTACTTC. Variable domain in full (rest from reference TRBV7-3 and TRBJ2-7): GAGVSQTPSNKVTEKGKYVELRCDPISGHTALYWYRQSLGQGPEFLIYFQGTGAADDSGLPNDRFFAVRPEGSVSTLKIQRTERGDSAVYLCASSLFAGPSPYEQYFGPGTRLTVT.

The sample holds one count of this clonotype. The chain has TRBV2 and TRBJ2-7, with 7 positions matching TRBD2. CDR1 is SNHLY and CDR2 is FYNNEI in the germline V gene. The length of the CDR3 is 14 residues. Trimming cost V 4 bases and J 7 bases; bases outside gene matches: 10. The CDR3 nucleotides are TGTGCCAGCAGTGCACCGGGACTAAGCCGTGAGCAGTACTTC. It translates to CASSAPGLSREQYF.

Many counts were recorded for this clonotype. V and J are TRBV20-1 and TRBJ1-4; D gene unclear. CDR1 and CDR2 from the germline V gene are DFQATT and SNEGSKA (reference sequence). V dropped 5 bases and J dropped 7 bases, with 20 bases sitting between them. The CDR3 spans 15 residues. The CDR3 DNA follows: TGCAGTGCTTCCACAGTCGACCTCGTTAGTGAAAAACTGTTTTTT. It translates to CSASTVDLVSEKLFF.

In its sample, this clonotype was seen many times. The V gene is TRBV5-4, the J gene TRBJ2-7; 9 bases match TRBD1. Germline V lookup: CDR1 SGHNT, CDR2 YYREEE (reference sequence). V lost 3 bases to trimming and J lost 2 bases; unmatched junction nucleotides: 6. CDR3 length: 15 amino acids. The CDR3 region is CASSSGQGLTYEQYF. CDR3 sequence (DNA): TGTGCCAGCAGCTCAGGACAGGGGTTAACCTACGAGCAGTACTTC. Based on the CDR3 plus reference TRBV5-4 and TRBJ2-7, the full variable domain is ETGVTQSPTHLIKTRGQQVTLRCSSQSGHNTVSWYQQALGQGPQFIFQYYREEENGRGNFPPRFSGLQFPNYSSELNVNALELDDSALYLCASSSGQGLTYEQYFGPGTRLTVT.

CDR3 DNA sequence: TGCAGTGCTAGCGTTCAAGAGACCCAGTACTTC. It translates to CSASVQETQYF. The V and J genes are TRBV20-1 and TRBJ2-5, with no clear D. The V gene's germline CDR1 is DFQATT and CDR2 SNEGSKA (reference sequence). The germline V and J ends were trimmed by 3 bases and 2 bases, with 4 bases remaining between them. CDR3 length equals 11 residues.

The chain combines TRBV10-3 with TRBJ2-5; D is possibly TRBD2 (6 bases). Trimming left V 8 bases short and J 9 bases short, with 16 bases between. Looked up from germline, CDR1 is ENHRY and CDR2 is SYGVKD. The CDR3 totals 12 residues. CDR3 nucleotides: TGTGCCATCCGGACGGGCCAGCGGGCCCAGTACTTC. Translation gives CAIRTGQRAQYF.